This note documents a single T cell receptor (beta chain) sequence. Antigen: not known. One entry per CDR3 protein, called by TCRdb with MiXCR from the 5' RACE reads. The repertoire holds about 480,000 distinct CDR3 sequences, 15% to 20% seen once, with approximately 0.93% in the top ten. V was pared by 4 bases and J by 6 bases, with 2 bases of the junction left unmatched. CDR1 is DFQATT, CDR2 SNEGSKA, per germline (reference sequence). The CDR3 spans 14 residues. This specimen belongs to a study of CD8 T cells in ankylosing spondylitis. Whole-study results and caveats: Ankylosing spondylitis blood appeared to be characterized by a TCR beta motif of eight or nine highly homologous variants. Previous work reported some of these motif variants in the synovial fluid and blood of reactive arthritis. Significant enrichment of disease-linked clones was reported in matched ankylosing spondylitis synovial fluid.

V is TRBV20-1 and J is TRBJ2-2, with TRBD2 identical over 13 bases. The sequence derives from a male donor with ankylosing spondylitis. Material: blood, either unsorted or a sorted T cell fraction (not recorded which). The CDR3 here is CSAKTSGGSGELFF. The CDR3, as DNA: TGCAGTGCTAAGACTAGCGGGGGGTCCGGGGAGCTGTTTTTT.